The 14 T cell receptor beta chains given below trace back to one sample, sequenced in a study of monozygotic twins with inflammatory bowel disease. Reprocessing the 5' RACE reads, TCRdb reports a single entry for every CDR3 protein and omits DNA. The table counts approximately 390,000 distinct CDR3 sequences; around 2.5% lies in the top ten. Sequencing used blood. The receptors derive from a human donor with ulcerative colitis or Crohn's disease, or a healthy co-twin of an affected twin (not recorded which).

The chain combines TRBV12-3 or TRBV12-4 with TRBJ1-4; TCRdb's assignment of TRBD1 cannot be checked, as there is no DNA. This CDR3 has 13 residues. CDR3 amino acids: CASRGGRNEKLFF.

The rearrangement uses TRBV29-1 and TRBJ1-1; TCRdb designates TRBD1, a call that cannot be tested without DNA. Germline values: CDR1 SQVTM, CDR2 ANQGSEA. This CDR3 contains 12 residues. This chain's CDR3 is CSSRQGNTEAFF.

This chain connects TRBV2 to TRBJ1-5; the TRBD1 assignment by TCRdb is unverifiable without DNA. This CDR3 spans 14 amino acids. Germline V gene sequence: CDR1 SNHLY, CDR2 FYNNEI. The CDR3: CASSEGQGYQPQHF. Full variable domain (outside the CDR3, taken from reference TRBV2 and TRBJ1-5): EPEVTQTPSHQVTQMGQEVILRCVPISNHLYFYWYRQILGQKVEFLVSFYNNEISEKSEIFDDQFSVERPDGSNFTLKIRSTKLEDSAMYFCASSEGQGYQPQHFGDGTRLSIL.

The chain links TRBV20-1 to TRBJ2-7; checking the TCRdb D call of TRBD1 is not possible without DNA. Germline assignment: CDR1 DFQATT and CDR2 SNEGSKA (reference sequence). CDR3 length: 16 amino acids. The CDR3 spells CSARDRWAGAPYEQYF.

The V call is TRBV4-3, the J call TRBJ1-6; the TCRdb call, TRBD1, lacks DNA for checking. This CDR3 is 16 amino acids long. Germline lookup yields CDR1 LGHNA and CDR2 YSLEER. The CDR3 region is CASSQVTGGSLSPLHF.

This chain connects TRBV27 to TRBJ2-1. Germline lookup yields CDR1 MNHEY and CDR2 SMNVEV (reference sequence). The CDR3 has 14 amino acids. The CDR3 region is CASSLRGLYNEQFF.

The chain uses TRBV5-1 and TRBJ1-1; TCRdb indicates TRBD1, and absent DNA this call remains unverified. Germline CDR1 is SGHRS and CDR2 is YFSETQ. This CDR3 region has 14 residues. CDR3 region: CASSRDLRNTEAFF.

The rearrangement uses TRBV3-1 and TRBJ1-1. CDR1 is LGHDT and CDR2 is YNNKEL in the germline V gene (reference sequence). The CDR3 runs to 14 residues. CDR3 sequence: CASSQGIDYTEAFF.

The V gene is TRBV10-3, the J gene TRBJ1-2; TCRdb outputs TRBD1, but without DNA this stays unchecked. Germline V gene sequence: CDR1 ENHRY, CDR2 SYGVKD. This CDR3 region has 14 residues. The chain's CDR3 is CAISDLRERYGYTF.

The chain recombines TRBV18 with TRBJ2-3; the TCRdb call, TRBD1, lacks DNA for checking. The CDR3 is 14 residues long. CDR1 and CDR2 (germline): KGHSH, LQKENI. CDR3 loop: CASSGQGSGYTQYF.

The rearrangement links TRBV25-1 to TRBJ2-3. The CDR3 length is 15 residues. Germline loops: CDR1 MGHDK, CDR2 SYGVNS. This CDR3 reads CASSEYRLGRDTQYF. The entire variable domain, with the rest obtained from reference TRBV25-1 and TRBJ2-3, is as follows: EADIYQTPRYLVIGTGKKITLECSQTMGHDKMYWYQQDPGMELHLIHYSYGVNSTEKGDLSSESTVSRIRTEHFPLTLESARPSHTSQYLCASSEYRLGRDTQYFGPGTRLTVL.

The J gene is TRBJ2-2, the V gene TRBV5-6. CDR3 size: 16 residues. CDR1 and CDR2 (germline): SGHDT, YYEEEE. The CDR3 is CASSGLGAPNTGELFF.

The CDR3 reads CASSLDLRGTDTQYF. V usage is TRBV14 and J usage is TRBJ2-3. Germline lookup yields CDR1 SGHDN and CDR2 FVKESK. The CDR3 loop spans 15 amino acids.

The chain links TRBV6-6 to TRBJ1-5. The germline gives CDR1 MNHNY, CDR2 SVGAGI (reference sequence). The CDR3 length is 13 residues. The CDR3 region is CASMRAGNQPQHF.